The 14 T cell receptor beta chains presented below share a single source sample, sequenced in a study of beta chain features in type 1 diabetes. Whole-study findings and limits: Shortening of TCRB CDR3s, moderate but significant, appeared in all four CD4+ subsets of Type 1 diabetes patients.

No antigen has been identified for these receptors. Reverse transcription of all isolated RNA meant that expressed TCRB transcripts were sequenced. Profiling relied on immunoSEQ multiplex PCR, and the TCRdb table lists in-frame clones only, not all of them. The sample gives about 130,000 clones, 9% of which show up once; under 0.9% is in the top ten. Sequencing input: central memory CD4+ T cells from blood. Receptors were obtained from a man between 25 and 39 years old with type 1 diabetes.

This clone was counted between two and nine times. V is TRBV9 and J is TRBJ2-1; 10 positions agree with TRBD2. The CDR3 has 16 amino acids. Unmatched junction bases numbered 14, after V lost 8 bases and J lost 6 bases. Germline V gene data show CDR1 as SGDLS and CDR2 as YYNGEE. The CDR3: CASSERGGGQVNEQFF. CDR3 nucleotide sequence: TGTGCCAGTAGTGAGCGGGGGGGCGGCCAGGTCAATGAGCAGTTCTTC.

This clone was detected only a few times. CDR3 amino acids: CASSPAIQGYNEQFF. Here the CDR3 DNA reads TGTGCCAGCAGCCCCGCCATCCAGGGATACAATGAGCAGTTCTTC. The chain uses TRBV7-3 and TRBJ2-1; maybe TRBD1 (5 bases). Germline CDR1 reads SGHTA; CDR2 reads FQGTGA. The CDR3 has 15 amino acids. V lost 5 bases and J lost 4, with 15 bases in between.

The chain uses TRBV9 and TRBJ2-3; a possible D gene is TRBD2 (7 bases). V was clipped by 0 bases and J by 2 bases, with 13 bases between them. Germline values: CDR1 SGDLS, CDR2 YYNGEE. CDR3 size: 16 residues. The CDR3 sequence is CASSVGTGRVTDTQYF. Written as DNA, the CDR3 is TGTGCCAGCAGCGTAGGTACAGGGAGGGTCACAGATACGCAGTATTTT. Supplemented by reference TRBV9 and TRBJ2-3, the full variable domain reads DSGVTQTPKHLITATGQRVTLRCSPRSGDLSVYWYQQSLDQGLQFLIQYYNGEERAKGNILERFSAQQFPDLHSELNLSSLELGDSALYFCASSVGTGRVTDTQYFGPGTRLTVL.

This clone was picked up a small number of times. Distinct nucleotide sequences in the sample also encode this CDR3. V gene TRBV6-6 combines with J gene TRBJ1-5, with D uncertain. Trimming took off 2 bases at V and 1 base at J, with 6 bases between the two ends. The germline CDR1 and CDR2 sequences are MNHNY and SVGAGI (reference sequence). CDR3 length: 14 residues. This CDR3 is CASSYGRSNQPQHF. CDR3 nucleotide sequence: TGTGCCAGCAGTTACGGCAGGAGCAATCAGCCCCAGCATTTT.

This clone was seen more than once but under ten times. The chain has TRBV7-9 and TRBJ2-5; TRBD1 agrees at 7 bases. CDR3 size: 15 residues. Germline CDR1 is SEHNR and CDR2 is FQNEAQ (reference sequence). V gave up 5 bases and J gave up 5 bases; unmatched junction bases: 11. The chain's CDR3 is CASSQGQPGVETQYF. The CDR3, as DNA: TGTGCCAGCAGCCAGGGACAGCCCGGGGTGGAGACCCAGTACTTC.

Points on this clone: This specimen includes other DNA sequences encoding the same CDR3. The CDR3 DNA sequence: TGCGCCAGCAGCCAGGACAGCCCGAACACCGGGGAGCTGTTTTTT. Translation: CASSQDSPNTGELFF. The rearrangement links TRBV5-1 to TRBJ2-2; possibly TRBD1 for D (6 bases). V lost 4 bases, J lost 0 bases, and 10 bases lay in between. The CDR3 contains 15 residues. Per the germline V gene, CDR1 is SGHRS and CDR2 is YFSETQ.

The table lists this clone with a few counts. This chain links TRBV5-4 with TRBJ2-5; D is unresolved. The germline gives CDR1 SGHNT, CDR2 YYREEE (reference sequence). CDR3 length: 13 residues. V gave up 3 bases and J gave up 2 bases, with 8 bases separating them. The CDR3 loop reads CASSSWRQETQYF. The CDR3 DNA reads TGTGCCAGCAGCTCTTGGCGGCAAGAGACCCAGTACTTC.

This clone was seen only a few times. Distinct nucleotide sequences in the sample also encode this CDR3. The chain uses TRBV7-2 and TRBJ2-7; TRBD1 matches 9 bases. This CDR3 has 12 amino acids. V trimming: 5 bases; J trimming: 5 bases; junction bases outside the gene matches: 1. Germline CDR1 reads SGHTA; CDR2 reads FQGNSA. The CDR3 spells CASSRDRDEQYF. As DNA, the CDR3 is TGTGCCAGCAGCCGGGACAGGGACGAGCAGTACTTC.

The table lists this clone with a few counts. CDR3 DNA: TGTGCCAGCAGCTTAGTAGGCGGAAACCAAGAGACCCAGTACTTC. This encodes CASSLVGGNQETQYF. This chain joins TRBV7-2 and TRBJ2-5; D remains unclear. Germline values: CDR1 SGHTA, CDR2 FQGNSA. Deletions cut 1 base from V and 0 bases from J, with 9 bases between. The CDR3 spans 15 residues.

This clone was detected only a few times. The chain is built from TRBV28 and TRBJ2-3; no clear D. The V end was cut by 6 bases, the J end by 2 bases, with 6 bases between. Germline values: CDR1 MDHEN, CDR2 SYDVKM. This CDR3 has 12 residues. This CDR3 is CASSPYTDTQYF. Here the CDR3 DNA reads TGTGCCAGCAGCCCTTACACAGATACGCAGTATTTT.

The gene calls are TRBV6-5 and TRBJ2-3; perhaps TRBD2 as D (6 bases). Trimming took 4 bases from V and 4 from J, leaving 12 bases between them. The germline V gene has CDR1 MNHEY and CDR2 SVGAGI. CDR3 length: 14 residues. The CDR3: CASSLSGGPDTQYF. In DNA, the CDR3 is TGTGCCAGCAGTTTGTCCGGGGGACCAGATACGCAGTATTTT.

This clone was seen a handful of times. The chain recombines TRBV7-2 with TRBJ2-5; 8 bases match TRBD2. CDR1 and CDR2 from the germline V gene are SGHTA and FQGNSA. The CDR3 contains 16 residues. With V trimmed by 3 bases and J by 4 bases, 10 bases remained unmatched. The CDR3 region has the DNA TGTGCCAGCAGCTTTAGGAATCCGGGACTAGTAGAGACCCAGTACTTC. Protein sequence: CASSFRNPGLVETQYF.

This clone turned up a few times. The CDR3 here is CASSEPSRGRNEQYF. The CDR3, as DNA: TGTGCCAGCAGCGAGCCCTCCAGGGGGCGGAACGAGCAGTACTTC. The chain couples TRBV6-5 to TRBJ2-7; 8 nucleotides align to TRBD1. J lost 5 bases, V lost 6 bases, and 12 bases had no gene match. The CDR3 contains 15 residues. Germline V CDR1 and CDR2: MNHEY, SVGAGI.

This clone came up a few times. The chain uses TRBV6-6 and TRBJ1-2; tentative D call: TRBD1 (6 bases). This CDR3 is 13 amino acids long. The V gene's germline CDR1 is MNHNY and CDR2 SVGAGI (reference sequence). Trimming left V 7 bases short and J 6 bases short, with 15 bases between. CDR3 DNA sequence: TGTGCCAGCAAAGGACAGACCATTCATGGCTACACCTTC. Translation: CASKGQTIHGYTF.